This is a list of T cell receptor beta chains from one sample in a study of CD8 T cells in ankylosing spondylitis. Using its own MiXCR run on the 5' RACE reads, TCRdb lists one record per CDR3 protein. The sample holds approximately 260,000 distinct CDR3 sequences; over 8.5% are singletons and the top ten take approximately 7%. The source material was blood, either unsorted or a sorted T cell fraction (not recorded which). The receptors were sampled from a male donor with ankylosing spondylitis or in good health (not recorded which). CDR3s include the opening cysteine and the closing phenylalanine or tryptophan. The D gene is left open where the match is weak. Expanded clones are given a class, and other clones once, few, many or no size at all.

d_call	j_call	v_call	clone_size	cdr3_length	cdr3_nt	cdr3_aa
-	TRBJ2-2	TRBV20-1	many	12	TGCAGTGCGGATACAGGCACCGGGGAGCTGTTTTTT	CSADTGTGELFF
-	TRBJ2-7	TRBV7-8	few	14	TGTGCCAGCAGCTTAGGAGGGCTGGGAGACGAGCAGTACTTC	CASSLGGLGDEQYF
TRBD1	TRBJ1-1	TRBV5-6	few	16	TGTGCCAGCAGCTTGGGACAGGGAGGGTTTGGCACTGAAGCTTTCTTT	CASSLGQGGFGTEAFF
TRBD2	TRBJ2-3	TRBV12-3/TRBV12-4	many	18	TGTGCCAGCAGTTCCCTCTGGGGGAGCGGGAGAAATGAAGATACGCAGTATTTT	CASSSLWGSGRNEDTQYF
-	TRBJ2-7	TRBV5-1	few	13	TGCGCCAGCAGCCCCCCCAGCGCCTACGAGCAGTACTTC	CASSPPSAYEQYF
TRBD1	TRBJ1-6	TRBV20-1	-	16	TGCAGTGCTAGAGGAGGGGGCGAGGGGAATAATTCACCCCTCCACTTT	CSARGGGEGNNSPLHF
-	TRBJ2-2	TRBV12-3/TRBV12-4	many	13	TGTGCCAGCGGAACCTTGAACACCGGGGAGCTGTTTTTT	CASGTLNTGELFF
-	TRBJ1-5	TRBV30	-	15	TGTGCCTGGAGCTATAATACAGGGTTTATCCAGCCCCAGCATTTT	CAWSYNTGFIQPQHF
-	TRBJ2-1	TRBV12-3/TRBV12-4	many	14	TGTGCCAGCAGTTTAGGGGGCCCATTTAATGAGCAGTTCTTC	CASSLGGPFNEQFF
-	TRBJ1-2	TRBV6-1	-	15	TGTGCCAGCAGTCGTTCGGGACGGGTTTTCGGCGGCTACACCTTC	CASSRSGRVFGGYTF
TRBD1	TRBJ1-1	TRBV9	many	16	TGTGCCAGCAGCGTGGGACAGGGCGGTTTAAGCACTGAAGCTTTCTTT	CASSVGQGGLSTEAFF
TRBD2	TRBJ2-1	TRBV5-1	many	18	TGCGCCAGCAGCTTGTGGGGCGGGAGCCTGGGGATATACAATGAGCAGTTCTTC	CASSLWGGSLGIYNEQFF
-	TRBJ2-5	TRBV5-1	few	15	TGCGCCAGCAGCTTGGCCACGGGCAGGGGAGAGACCCAGTACTTC	CASSLATGRGETQYF
TRBD2	TRBJ2-1	TRBV29-1	many	15	TGCAGCGTTGCCCCTGGACTAGCGGGGAATAATGAGCAGTTCTTC	CSVAPGLAGNNEQFF
TRBD2	TRBJ2-1	TRBV7-9	many	15	TGTGCCAGCACCTCGACTAGCGGGGGGGCGAATGAGCAGTTCTTC	CASTSTSGGANEQFF
-	TRBJ1-1	TRBV5-6	-	14	TGTGCCAGCAGCTTACTTCGCGGGAGAGCTGAAGCTTTCTTT	CASSLLRGRAEAFF
-	TRBJ1-1	TRBV19	many	16	TGTGCCAGTAGGATACACCCTCAGGGCGCCGAGACTGAAGCTTTCTTT	CASRIHPQGAETEAFF
TRBD2	TRBJ2-3	TRBV6-4	many	16	TGTGCCAGCAGTGACGTCGCGGGAGGGCCAACAGATACGCAGTATTTT	CASSDVAGGPTDTQYF
-	TRBJ2-5	TRBV6-2/TRBV6-3	once	16	TGTGCCGGCAGTTACTCGAGCCGGACTACCCAAGAGACCCAGTACTTC	CAGSYSSRTTQETQYF
-	TRBJ1-5	TRBV20-1	many	12	TGCAGTGCTAGAGGATCGAATCAGCCCCAGCATTTT	CSARGSNQPQHF
TRBD1	TRBJ2-2	TRBV7-2	many	17	TGTGCCAGCAGACCTCCTGGACAGGGGGCTATCACCGGGGAGCTGTTTTTT	CASRPPGQGAITGELFF
-	TRBJ2-1	TRBV9	many	15	TGTGCCAGCAGCGCTGGATCGGGAACTTACAATGAGCAGTTCTTC	CASSAGSGTYNEQFF
-	TRBJ1-2	TRBV15	-	14	TGTGCCACCAGCAAAACCGGGACGGTCTATGGCTACACCTTC	CATSKTGTVYGYTF
-	TRBJ2-7	TRBV5-1	many	15	TGCGCCAGCAGCAATGGCAACAGGAGACTATACGAGCAGTACTTC	CASSNGNRRLYEQYF
TRBD1	TRBJ2-7	TRBV5-1	few	15	TGCGCCAGCAGCTTGGAGCGGACAGGGGTGAACGAGCAGTACTTC	CASSLERTGVNEQYF
TRBD2	TRBJ2-5	TRBV6-5	-	17	TGTGCCAGCAGTTACGGCCTACCTAGCGGGGGTGAAGAGACCCAGTACTTC	CASSYGLPSGGEETQYF
-	TRBJ2-5	TRBV20-1	many	14	TGCAGTGCTAGAGGGTTGGACGAGCAAGAGACCCAGTACTTC	CSARGLDEQETQYF
TRBD1	TRBJ2-5	TRBV29-1	few	13	TGCAGCGGGGGACAGGGGGCCGGGGAGACCCAGTACTTC	CSGGQGAGETQYF
-	TRBJ2-5	TRBV20-1	many	13	TGCAGTGCTAGTCGTGATCCCAGGGAGACCCAGTACTTC	CSASRDPRETQYF
-	TRBJ1-4	TRBV19	few	18	TGTGCCAGTAGTAGGTATGCCTGGCGACAGGACCCAAATGAAAAACTGTTTTTT	CASSRYAWRQDPNEKLFF
-	TRBJ2-1	TRBV11-2	many	14	TGTGCCAGCAGCTCTAGGGGAATCTACAATGAGCAGTTCTTC	CASSSRGIYNEQFF
-	TRBJ2-4	TRBV11-2	many	16	TGTGCCAGCAGCCCCACACACAGGGAGGGCAAAAACATTCAGTACTTC	CASSPTHREGKNIQYF
-	TRBJ2-1	TRBV5-1	many	15	TGCGCCAGCAGCTTGTTTGCCGCCCAGGGCAATGAGCAGTTCTTC	CASSLFAAQGNEQFF
TRBD1	TRBJ2-3	TRBV20-1	many	15	TGCAGTGCTAGAGATCATGACAGGGGAACAGATACGCAGTATTTT	CSARDHDRGTDTQYF
-	TRBJ2-6	TRBV5-1	few	14	TGCGCCAGCAGGCAGGTCTCTGGGGCCAACGTCCTGACTTTC	CASRQVSGANVLTF
-	TRBJ2-3	TRBV7-2	many	15	TGTGCCAGCAGCTTCGTGGCAGGGCGTTCAGATACGCAGTATTTT	CASSFVAGRSDTQYF
TRBD1	TRBJ2-7	TRBV10-2	many	13	TGCGCCACCGGACAGGAGGATGCCTACGAGCAGTACTTC	CATGQEDAYEQYF
-	TRBJ2-1	TRBV10-2	many	13	TGCGCCAGCAGAGCGGGTTTCGGGAATGAGCAGTTCTTC	CASRAGFGNEQFF
TRBD2	TRBJ2-7	TRBV7-2	many	16	TGTGCCAGCAGCTTAGTTGGGACTAGCGCTTTCTACGAGCAGTACTTC	CASSLVGTSAFYEQYF
TRBD2	TRBJ2-1	TRBV27	many	15	TGTGCCAGCAGACTAGCGGGGAGCTCCTACAATGAGCAGTTCTTC	CASRLAGSSYNEQFF
-	TRBJ1-1	TRBV7-2	many	12	TGTGCCAGCAGCCCCGGGGCCGGGGAAGCTTTCTTT	CASSPGAGEAFF
-	TRBJ2-1	TRBV20-1	many	12	TGCAGTGCCCCGGGACTCTCTAATGAGCAGTTCTTC	CSAPGLSNEQFF
-	TRBJ2-5	TRBV18	-	14	TGTGCCAGCTCACCACGATCTGGAGGCGAGACCCAGTACTTC	CASSPRSGGETQYF